A selection of T cell receptor beta chains follows, all from one sample in a study of blood T cells in healthy people across ages. TCRdb re-analysed the 5' RACE reads in MiXCR, keeping a single row per CDR3 protein. This repertoire shows 750,000 or so distinct CDR3 sequences, around a quarter found once; its top ten account for 9.4%. This sample was shared with a second study, whose subject was T cells of mothers and their children.

Sequenced: blood. The receptor source for this set is a boy younger than 18 in good health. Each CDR3 is given with its conserved first and last residue. Size is omitted from some rows. Given values are once, few, many or a class for expanded clones.

>few|TRBJ1-4|TRBV12-3/TRBV12-4
CARAVGTGPEKLFF
>-|TRBJ2-5|TRBV10-3
CAISDDRGRRETQYF
>few|TRBJ2-7|TRBV4-3
CASSQDRNALSYEQYF
>-|TRBJ2-3|TRBV10-3
CATRFPVTDTQYF
>few|TRBJ2-4|TRBV18
CASSQASGRAKNIQYF
>few|TRBJ2-7|TRBV20-1
CSARDRGQPSYEQYF
>few|TRBJ1-1|TRBV20-1
CSAGRQVSTEAFF
>few|TRBJ2-2|TRBV10-3
CAISESVRPTGELFF
>-|TRBJ1-1|TRBV27
CASSFSVMNTEAFF
>-|TRBJ1-3|TRBV12-5
CASSGDRKYSGNTIYF
>-|TRBJ2-1|TRBV6-4
CASGDQGLAPYNEQFF
>-|TRBJ1-2|TRBV5-1
CASSFGDNYGYTF
>-|TRBJ1-4|TRBV28
CASSLRGQGRKLFF
>-|-|TRBV9
CASSVAASSYEQYF
>-|TRBJ2-5|TRBV10-3
CAISAGVQETQYF
>-|TRBJ2-5|TRBV9
CASSVGGLALQETQYF
>few|TRBJ1-5|TRBV15
CATSRGVDQPQHF
>-|TRBJ2-3|TRBV12-3/TRBV12-4
CASTDRSDTQYF
>-|TRBJ2-3|TRBV29-1
CSARDSGLQYF
>once|TRBJ2-7|TRBV7-6
CASSLRDASYEQYF
>few|-|TRBV6-2/TRBV6-3
CASTGTATAYEQYF
>-|TRBJ1-2|TRBV7-9
CASSLADRFYGYTF
>few|TRBJ2-1|TRBV20-1
CSARVGGGSYNEQFF
>few|TRBJ2-7|TRBV6-1
CASSEEGLAGAYGQYF
>-|TRBJ2-4|TRBV5-6
CASSWQGGKNIQYF
>few|-|TRBV7-2
CASSPRLKTYEQYF
>-|TRBJ2-7|TRBV5-1
CASSLGAAYEQCF
>few|TRBJ2-5|TRBV10-3
CAISGNEQETQYF
>few|TRBJ2-7|TRBV7-2
CASSFDRNYEQYF
>few|TRBJ2-7|TRBV12-5
CASGLVGRYEQYF
>-|-|TRBV2
CASSEGDRLSYEQYF
>few|TRBJ2-5|TRBV18
CASSPNHETQYF
>-|-|TRBV2
CASSKDYTRGVEQFF
>-|TRBJ1-2|TRBV2
CASSEMGGNYGYTF
>-|TRBJ2-5|TRBV20-1
CSAKTSGEGETQYF
>few|-|TRBV25-1
CATGLGNYEQYF